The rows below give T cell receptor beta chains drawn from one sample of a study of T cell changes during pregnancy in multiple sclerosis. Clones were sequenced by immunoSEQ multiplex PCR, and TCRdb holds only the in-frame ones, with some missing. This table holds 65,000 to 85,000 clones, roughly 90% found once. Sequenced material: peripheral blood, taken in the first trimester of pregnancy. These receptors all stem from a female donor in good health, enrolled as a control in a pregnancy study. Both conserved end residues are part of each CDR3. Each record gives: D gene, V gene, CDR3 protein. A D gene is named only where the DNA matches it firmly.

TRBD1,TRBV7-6,CASSSTGDSGNTIYF
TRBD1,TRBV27,CASSPGTGSQYGYTF
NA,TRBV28,CASSSLMNTEAFF
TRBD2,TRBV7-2,CASSTRLAGGRYEQYF
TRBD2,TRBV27,CASSLPGLAGGDTQYF
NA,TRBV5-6,CASSWAYGNTEAFF
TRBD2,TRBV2,CASSEERSSGSEQFF
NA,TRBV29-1,CSGREGAEAFF
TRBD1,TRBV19,CASRGRGPYGYTF
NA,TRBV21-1,CASSKALRGGTEAFF
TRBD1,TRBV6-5,CASSRRGQGLEAFF
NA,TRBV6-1,CASVGLYSTGELFF
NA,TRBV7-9,CASSFQGNEQYF
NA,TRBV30,CAWKWASSTDTQYF
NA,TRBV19,CASSVGPTRTGQAEQYF
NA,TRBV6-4,CASSDRLGQNYGYTF
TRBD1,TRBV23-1,CASRATGPLYGYTF
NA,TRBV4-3,CASSQGRQLYEQYF
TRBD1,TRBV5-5,CASSRSWDRATEAFF
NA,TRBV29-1,CSVSSGVANEQFF
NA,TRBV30,CAWSREGGQPQHF
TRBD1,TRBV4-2,CASRDRGRPENEQYF
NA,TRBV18,CASSPREGEKLFF
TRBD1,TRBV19,CASSEQGIVETQYF
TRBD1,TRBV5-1,CASSSGTGGVGIQYF
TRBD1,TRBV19,CASSKGTVNSPLHF
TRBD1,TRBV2,CASGDRVRSNQPQHF
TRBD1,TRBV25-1,CASRGQGAPQQYF